This entry describes one T cell receptor beta chain. The CDR3 is made up of 16 amino acids. V lost 4 bases to trimming and J lost 0 bases; unmatched junction nucleotides: 6. Germline-derived CDR1 and CDR2 are SGDLS and YYNGEE. These data originate in a study of blood T cell repertoires in COVID-19. Study at large: Collection of acute and convalescent COVID-19 samples took place in the United States, Italy and Spain. T cells, B-cell-depleted T cells, or PBMCs provided the cDNA or gDNA that served as material.

Original data processing: The authors estimated nucleated cell counts from reference gene primer amplification. Profiled with immunoSEQ multiplex PCR; TCRdb holds only in-frame clones, not every one. V and J calls and clone size are as listed in that table; D and trimming were resolved from the DNA. The table has tens of thousands of clones, roughly 87% seen once; the top ten hold about 7.2%. This chain uses TRBV9 with TRBJ2-3; 9 positions agree with TRBD1. Sequencing was carried out using peripheral blood. The sequence was collected from a man aged 55 to 70 with active COVID-19. The DNA for the CDR3 is TGTGCCAGCAGCACCTCGGACAGGGGAAGCACAGATACGCAGTATTTT. Translated: CASSTSDRGSTDTQYF.